These 3 T cell receptor beta chains originate from one sample sequenced in a study of molecular identifiers for immune sequencing clone quantification. One entry per CDR3 protein results from TCRdb running MiXCR on the PCR reads. The sample holds 460,000 or so distinct CDR3 sequences, about a quarter seen once. The specimen sequenced was naive CD8+ T cells from blood, with Jurkat cell RNA spiked in. As to subset: FACS-sorted CD8+CD4-CCR7+CD45RA+ naive T cells. These receptors came from a human donor in good health. Some libraries in this study had Jurkat cell RNA spiked in.

This clonotype occurred once. The rearrangement links TRBV19 to TRBJ2-6; a weak D match, TRBD2 (7 bases). This CDR3 has 17 amino acids. CDR1 LNHDA and CDR2 SQIVND come from the germline V gene (reference sequence). The V end was cut by 7 bases, the J end by 0 bases, with 16 bases between. The CDR3 reads CASNGWGGSSGANVLTF. CDR3 coding DNA: TGTGCCAGTAATGGCTGGGGGGGCAGCTCTGGGGCCAACGTCCTGACTTTC.

As to this clonotype: This may be a read error: a much more frequent sequence differs by one nucleotide. This chain links TRBV4-1 with TRBJ2-7; D remains ambiguous. This CDR3 comprises 12 residues. Germline-derived CDR1 and CDR2 are MGHRA and YSYEKL. CDR3 sequence (DNA): TGCGTCAGCAGCCAAGTGAGTTCCGAGCAGTACTTC. As protein: CVSSQVSSEQYF.

This clonotype was seen at least ten times. The genes are TRBV29-1 and TRBJ2-7, with 9 positions matching TRBD2. Losses at the gene ends were 4 bases for V and 9 bases for J; bases not matched to a gene: 10. Germline values: CDR1 SQVTM, CDR2 ANQGSEA. The CDR3 totals 13 residues. This CDR3 is CSVVSGGAFGQYF. CDR3 coding DNA: TGCAGCGTTGTTAGCGGGGGCGCCTTCGGGCAGTACTTC.